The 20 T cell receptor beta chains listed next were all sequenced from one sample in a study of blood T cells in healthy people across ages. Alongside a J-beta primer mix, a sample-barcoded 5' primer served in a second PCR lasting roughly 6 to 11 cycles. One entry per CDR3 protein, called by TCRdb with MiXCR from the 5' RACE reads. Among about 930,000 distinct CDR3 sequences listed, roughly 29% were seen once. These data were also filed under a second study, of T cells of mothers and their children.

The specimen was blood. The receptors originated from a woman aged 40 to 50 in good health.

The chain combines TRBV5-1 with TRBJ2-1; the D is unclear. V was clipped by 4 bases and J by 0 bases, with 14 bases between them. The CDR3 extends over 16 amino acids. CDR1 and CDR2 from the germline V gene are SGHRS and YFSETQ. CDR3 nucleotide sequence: TGCGCCAGCAGCAACGGCGGCAGGACCTCCTACAATGAGCAGTTCTTC. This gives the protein CASSNGGRTSYNEQFF.

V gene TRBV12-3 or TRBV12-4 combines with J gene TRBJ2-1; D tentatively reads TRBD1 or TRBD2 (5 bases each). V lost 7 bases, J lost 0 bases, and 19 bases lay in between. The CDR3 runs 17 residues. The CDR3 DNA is TGTGCCAGCAAGAGGGGTGGCTCCCCGGGCTCCTACAATGAGCAGTTCTTC. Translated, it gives CASKRGGSPGSYNEQFF.

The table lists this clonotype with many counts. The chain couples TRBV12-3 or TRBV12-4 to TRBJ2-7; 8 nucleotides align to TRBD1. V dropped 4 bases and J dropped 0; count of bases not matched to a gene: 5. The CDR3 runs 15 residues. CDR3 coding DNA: TGTGCCAGCAGTTCCTCGGGACAGGTCTCCTACGAGCAGTACTTC. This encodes CASSSSGQVSYEQYF.

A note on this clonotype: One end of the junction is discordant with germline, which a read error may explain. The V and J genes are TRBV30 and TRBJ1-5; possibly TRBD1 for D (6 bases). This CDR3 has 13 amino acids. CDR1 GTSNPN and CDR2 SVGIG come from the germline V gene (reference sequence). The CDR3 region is CVWSGQLDQPQHF. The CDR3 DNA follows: TGTGTCTGGAGCGGACAGCTAGACCAGCCCCAGCATTTT.

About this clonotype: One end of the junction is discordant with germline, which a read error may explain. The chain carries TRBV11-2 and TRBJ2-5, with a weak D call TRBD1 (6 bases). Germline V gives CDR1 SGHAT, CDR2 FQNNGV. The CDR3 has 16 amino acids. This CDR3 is CASSLYPGAVQESQYF. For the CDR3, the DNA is TGTGCCAGCAGCTTATATCCAGGGGCCGTTCAAGAGTCCCAGTACTTC.

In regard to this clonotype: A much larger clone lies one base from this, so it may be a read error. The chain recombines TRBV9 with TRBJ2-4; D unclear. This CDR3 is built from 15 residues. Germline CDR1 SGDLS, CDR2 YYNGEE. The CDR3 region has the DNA TGTGCCAGCAGCGTAATGGGCTTAGCCAAAAACATTCAGGACTTC. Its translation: CASSVMGLAKNIQDF.

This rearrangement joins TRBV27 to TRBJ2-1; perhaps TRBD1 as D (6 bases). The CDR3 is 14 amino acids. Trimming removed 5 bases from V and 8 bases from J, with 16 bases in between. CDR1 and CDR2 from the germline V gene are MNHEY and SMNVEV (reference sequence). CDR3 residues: CASSPEAGAHEQFF. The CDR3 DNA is TGTGCCAGCAGTCCTGAGGCAGGGGCTCATGAGCAGTTCTTC.

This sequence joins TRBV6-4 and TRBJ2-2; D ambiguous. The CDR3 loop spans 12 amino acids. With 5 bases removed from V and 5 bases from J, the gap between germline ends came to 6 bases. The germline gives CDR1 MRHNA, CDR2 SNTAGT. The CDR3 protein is CASSRVTGELFF. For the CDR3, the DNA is TGTGCCAGCAGTAGGGTGACCGGGGAGCTGTTTTTT.

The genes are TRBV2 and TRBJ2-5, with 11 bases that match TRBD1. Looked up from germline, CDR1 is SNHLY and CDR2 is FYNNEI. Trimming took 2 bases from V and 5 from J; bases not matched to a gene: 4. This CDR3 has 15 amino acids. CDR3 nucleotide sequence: TGTGCCAGCAGTGAAAGGACAGGGGGCGGGGAGACCCAGTACTTC. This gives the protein CASSERTGGGETQYF.

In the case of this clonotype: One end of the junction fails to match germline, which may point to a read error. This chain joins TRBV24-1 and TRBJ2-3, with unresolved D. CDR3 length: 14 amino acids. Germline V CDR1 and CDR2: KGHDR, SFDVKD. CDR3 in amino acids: CATRDLGFSDTQYF. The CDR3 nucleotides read TGTGCCACCAGGGATTTAGGATTTTCAGATACGCAGTATTTT.

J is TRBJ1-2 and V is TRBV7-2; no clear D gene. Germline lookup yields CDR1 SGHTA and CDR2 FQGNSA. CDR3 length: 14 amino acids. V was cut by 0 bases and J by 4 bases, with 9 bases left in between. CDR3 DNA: TGTGCCAGCAGCTTAGCTAGGACGTCCTATGGCTACACCTTC. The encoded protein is CASSLARTSYGYTF.

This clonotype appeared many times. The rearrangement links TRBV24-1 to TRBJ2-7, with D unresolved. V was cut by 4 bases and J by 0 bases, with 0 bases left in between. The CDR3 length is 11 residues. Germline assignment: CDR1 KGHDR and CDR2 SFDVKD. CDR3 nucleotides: TGTGCCACCAGTGACTCCTACGAGCAGTACTTC. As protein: CATSDSYEQYF.

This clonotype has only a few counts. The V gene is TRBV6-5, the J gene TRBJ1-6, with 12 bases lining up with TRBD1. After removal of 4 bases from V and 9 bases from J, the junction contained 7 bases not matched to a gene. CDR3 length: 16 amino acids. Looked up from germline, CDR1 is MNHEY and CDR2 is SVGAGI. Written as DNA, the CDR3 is TGTGCCAGCAGTTGCTCGGGGGGACAGGGGGCTTCACCCCTCCACTTT. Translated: CASSCSGGQGASPLHF.

The CDR3 region has the DNA TGTGCCTGGAGGGGCGCAAGCACAGATACGCAGTATTTT. Translating gives CAWRGASTDTQYF. The V and J genes are TRBV30 and TRBJ2-3; D uncertain. With 3 bases removed from V and 0 bases from J, the gap between germline ends came to 7 bases. CDR3 length: 13 residues. The germline gives CDR1 GTSNPN, CDR2 SVGIG (reference sequence).

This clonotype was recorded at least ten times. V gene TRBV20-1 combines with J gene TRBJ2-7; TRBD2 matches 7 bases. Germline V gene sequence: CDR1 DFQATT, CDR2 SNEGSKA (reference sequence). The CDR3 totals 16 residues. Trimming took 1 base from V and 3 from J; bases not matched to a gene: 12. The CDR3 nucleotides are TGCAGTGCTAGAGCCCCAGGGAGGGGCACTATCTACGAGCAGTACTTC. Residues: CSARAPGRGTIYEQYF.

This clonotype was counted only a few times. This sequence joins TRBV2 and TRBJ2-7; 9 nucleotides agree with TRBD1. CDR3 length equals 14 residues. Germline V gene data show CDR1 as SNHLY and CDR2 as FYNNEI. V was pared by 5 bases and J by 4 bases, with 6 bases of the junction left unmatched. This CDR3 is CASSPDRGIYEQYF. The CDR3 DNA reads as TGTGCCAGCAGTCCCGACAGGGGGATTTACGAGCAGTACTTC.

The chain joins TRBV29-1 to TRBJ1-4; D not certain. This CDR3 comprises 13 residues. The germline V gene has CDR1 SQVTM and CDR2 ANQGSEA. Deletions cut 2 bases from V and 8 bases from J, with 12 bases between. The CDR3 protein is CSVESPGREKLFF. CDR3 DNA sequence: TGCAGCGTTGAATCACCAGGACGGGAAAAACTGTTTTTT. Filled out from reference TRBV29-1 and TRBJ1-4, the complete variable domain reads SAVISQKPSRDICQRGTSLTIQCQVDSQVTMMFWYRQQPGQSLTLIATANQGSEATYESGFVIDKFPISRPNLTFSTLTVSNMSPEDSSIYLCSVESPGREKLFFGSGTQLSVL.

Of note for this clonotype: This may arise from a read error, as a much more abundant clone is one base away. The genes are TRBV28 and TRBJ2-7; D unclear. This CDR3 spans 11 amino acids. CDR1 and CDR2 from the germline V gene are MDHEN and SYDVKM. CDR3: CAGSIAYEQYF. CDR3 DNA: TGTGCCGGCAGTATCGCCTACGAGCAGTACTTC.

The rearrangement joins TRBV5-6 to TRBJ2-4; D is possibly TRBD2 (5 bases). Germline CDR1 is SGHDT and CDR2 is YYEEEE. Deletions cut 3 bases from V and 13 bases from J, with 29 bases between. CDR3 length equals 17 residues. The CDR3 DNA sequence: TGTGCCAGCAGCTCTAAGATGACGGGGTTCGTCTACAATGAGCAGTACTTC. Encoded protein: CASSSKMTGFVYNEQYF.

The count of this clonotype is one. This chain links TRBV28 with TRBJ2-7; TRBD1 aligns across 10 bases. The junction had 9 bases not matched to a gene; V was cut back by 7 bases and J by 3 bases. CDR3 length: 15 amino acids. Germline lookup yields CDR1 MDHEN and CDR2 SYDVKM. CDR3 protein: CASNAPGQGLYEQYF. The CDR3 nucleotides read TGTGCCAGCAACGCACCGGGACAGGGGCTCTACGAGCAGTACTTC.